One sample yielded the 15 T cell receptor beta chains listed below, sequenced in a study of blood T cell repertoires in COVID-19. This table comes from immunoSEQ multiplex PCR, and its TCRdb copy is limited to in-frame clones, with some not included. Of a few hundred thousand clones in the sample, approximately 84% were seen once. Material for sequencing was PBMCs or T cells enriched from blood (not recorded which). These receptor sequences come from a woman aged 30 to 39 who had recovered from COVID-19.

The chain recombines TRBV7-2 with TRBJ2-3, with 7 nucleotides matching TRBD2. The germline V gene encodes CDR1 SGHTA and CDR2 FQGNSA. This CDR3 region has 16 residues. V lost 1 base and J lost 1; bases outside the gene matches: 5. The CDR3 nucleotides are TGTGCCAGCAGCTTAGGCGGGGGACCCGGCACAGATACGCAGTATTTT. This codes for CASSLGGGPGTDTQYF.

This chain connects TRBV4-2 to TRBJ1-5; D might be TRBD1 (6 bases). Germline V lookup: CDR1 LGHNA, CDR2 YNFKEQ. Trimming cost V 4 bases and J 0 bases, with 10 bases left between them. The CDR3 is made up of 15 amino acids. CDR3 sequence: CASSPQGNSNQPQHF. In nucleotides, the CDR3 is TGTGCCAGCAGCCCACAGGGAAATAGCAATCAGCCCCAGCATTTT.

V and J are TRBV28 and TRBJ1-2, with 7 bases fitting TRBD1. Germline trimming cut 2 bases from V and 4 bases from J; bases unmatched to any gene: 1. Germline lookup yields CDR1 MDHEN and CDR2 SYDVKM. The CDR3 sequence is 13 residues long. CDR3 sequence: CASSLGTAYGYTF. CDR3 sequence (DNA): TGTGCCAGCAGTTTAGGGACAGCCTATGGCTACACCTTC.

This clone was counted only a few times. The chain uses TRBV5-8 and TRBJ1-2; possibly TRBD1 for D (6 bases). The CDR3 sequence is 15 residues long. The V and J ends lost 4 bases and 3 bases respectively, with 16 bases between them. The germline CDR1 and CDR2 sequences are SGHTS and YDEGEE. The CDR3 coding sequence is TGTGCCAGCAGCCAGGGAGTTCGGACAGACTATGGCTACACCTTC. Residues: CASSQGVRTDYGYTF.

In this sample, this clone turned up once. V and J are TRBV10-3 and TRBJ2-7; 10 positions match TRBD2. The V segment lost 6 bases and the J segment 5 bases; nucleotides outside the gene matches: 4. Per the germline V gene, CDR1 is ENHRY and CDR2 is SYGVKD. The CDR3 spans 13 residues. In DNA, the CDR3 is TGTGCCATCAGCCTAGCGGGGGCCGACGAGCAGTACTTC. Amino acid sequence: CAISLAGADEQYF.

V is TRBV9 and J is TRBJ2-3; D may be TRBD2 (5 bases). CDR1 and CDR2 (germline): SGDLS, YYNGEE. The CDR3 is 12 amino acids. V was trimmed by 4 bases and J by 6 bases, leaving 9 bases between them. The CDR3 region is CASSYGEDTQYF. In nucleotides, the CDR3 is TGTGCCAGCAGCTACGGGGAGGATACGCAGTATTTT.

This chain connects TRBV5-8 to TRBJ2-3, with TRBD1 identical over 9 bases. This CDR3 is built from 16 residues. CDR1 is SGHTS and CDR2 is YDEGEE in the germline V gene. With V trimmed by 7 bases and J by 5 bases, 14 bases remained unmatched. The CDR3 loop reads CASGSYRGRLGDTQYF. CDR3 nucleotides: TGTGCCAGCGGATCATACAGGGGGCGCTTGGGAGATACGCAGTATTTT.

This clone is a singleton in its sample. The V call is TRBV6-1, the J call TRBJ2-4; 7 bases agree with TRBD1. Unmatched junction bases numbered 6, after V lost 0 bases and J lost 10 bases. Germline-derived CDR1 and CDR2 are MNHNS and SASEGT. The length of the CDR3 is 14 residues. The CDR3, as DNA: TGTGCCAGCAGTGAAGCTAGGACAGGCAGTATTCAGTACTTC. Protein sequence: CASSEARTGSIQYF.

In regard to this clone: The sample carries other DNA sequences with the same CDR3. This chain joins TRBV18 and TRBJ2-1; D may be TRBD2 (5 bases). This CDR3 has 15 residues. The V end was cut by 3 bases, the J end by 0 bases, with 9 bases between. Germline V gene data show CDR1 as KGHSH and CDR2 as LQKENI. CDR3 sequence: CASSPLGSSYNEQFF. In nucleotides, the CDR3 is TGTGCCAGCTCACCGCTAGGGAGCTCCTACAATGAGCAGTTCTTC.

The chain joins TRBV20-1 to TRBJ2-5; the D gene is possibly TRBD1 (6 bases). Germline V gene data show CDR1 as DFQATT and CDR2 as SNEGSKA (reference sequence). CDR3 length: 15 amino acids. V lost 3 bases and J lost 4, with 18 bases in between. DNA for the CDR3: TGCAGTGCTAGTCGTAGCGCCCAAGGGGGAGAGACCCAGTACTTC. Translating gives CSASRSAQGGETQYF.

This clone was seen just once. At one of its ends the junction is not consistent with the germline gene, which may arise from a read error. This chain uses TRBV24-1 with TRBJ1-2; a weak D match, TRBD1 (6 bases). This CDR3 contains 15 residues. Germline CDR1 KGHDR, CDR2 SFDVKD. The CDR3 coding sequence is TGTGCCATCAGTGATCGTACGACAGGCCGGACTGGCTACACCTTC. As protein: CAISDRTTGRTGYTF.

V and J are TRBV19 and TRBJ2-2, with 10 bases lining up with TRBD2. Trimming removed 7 bases from V and 5 bases from J; junction bases left unmatched: 7. The CDR3 is made up of 15 amino acids. The V gene's germline CDR1 is LNHDA and CDR2 SQIVND (reference sequence). Written as DNA, the CDR3 is TGTGCCAGTACCGGGAAGCGGGGGGGGACCGGGGAGCTGTTTTTT. It codes for CASTGKRGGTGELFF. Full variable domain (rest looked up from reference TRBV19 and TRBJ2-2): DGGITQSPKYLFRKEGQNVTLSCEQNLNHDAMYWYRQDPGQGLRLIYYSQIVNDFQKGDIAEGYSVSREKKESFPLTVTSAQKNPTAFYLCASTGKRGGTGELFFGEGSRLTVL.

This rearrangement joins TRBV2 to TRBJ2-3; possibly TRBD2 for D (5 bases). Germline V lookup: CDR1 SNHLY, CDR2 FYNNEI. V lost 6 bases, J lost 0 bases, and 10 bases lay in between. The CDR3 contains 14 residues. CDR3 sequence (DNA): TGTGCCAGCAGGGAGGCCGTTAGCACAGATACGCAGTATTTT. This codes for CASREAVSTDTQYF.

This chain links TRBV29-1 with TRBJ2-3; tentative D call: TRBD1 (6 bases). This CDR3 is built from 15 residues. Trimming took 5 bases from V and 0 from J, leaving 15 bases between them. From germline, CDR1 is SQVTM and CDR2 ANQGSEA. In DNA, the CDR3 is TGCAGCGTTTCGGGCCCTCAGGGGAGCACAGATACGCAGTATTTT. This sequence encodes CSVSGPQGSTDTQYF.

The V gene is TRBV19, the J gene TRBJ2-7; D is possibly TRBD1 (5 bases). Trimming removed 3 bases from V and 4 bases from J, with 7 bases in between. This CDR3 has 12 amino acids. Germline assignment: CDR1 LNHDA and CDR2 SQIVND (reference sequence). The CDR3 nucleotides are TGTGCCAGTAGTATGCAGGGTTACGAGCAGTACTTC. Translated: CASSMQGYEQYF.